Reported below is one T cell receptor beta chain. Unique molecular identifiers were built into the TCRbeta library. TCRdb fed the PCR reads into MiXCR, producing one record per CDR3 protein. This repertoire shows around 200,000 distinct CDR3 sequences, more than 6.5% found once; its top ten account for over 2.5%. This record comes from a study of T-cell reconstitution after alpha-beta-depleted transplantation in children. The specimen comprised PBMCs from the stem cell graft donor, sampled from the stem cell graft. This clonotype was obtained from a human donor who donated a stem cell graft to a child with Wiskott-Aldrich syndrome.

The CDR3 loop reads CASSSRQGQETQYF. CDR3 nucleotides: TGTGCCAGCAGCTCCCGACAGGGGCAAGAGACCCAGTACTTC. The genes are TRBV3-1 and TRBJ2-5; 8 positions agree with TRBD1. Germline trimming cut 5 bases from V and 2 bases from J; bases unmatched to any gene: 4. Germline CDR1 and CDR2: LGHDT and YNNKEL (reference sequence). The CDR3 has 14 amino acids.